The entry below describes one T cell receptor beta chain. The entry originates in a study of T cells after yellow fever vaccination. From germline, CDR1 is MNHNS and CDR2 SASEGT. V was trimmed by 9 bases and J by 15 bases, leaving 21 bases between them. The CDR3 has 12 residues. The TCR cDNA carried a universal primer site and UMIs from 5'RACE template switching. TCRdb fed the 5' RACE reads into MiXCR, producing one record per CDR3 protein. The data show a few hundred thousand distinct CDR3 sequences, approximately 12% seen once. J is TRBJ2-1 and V is TRBV6-1; possible D gene TRBD1, 5 bases. This clonotype originated in a man between 18 and 35 years old who received the YFV17D yellow fever vaccine. The material was CD4+ T cells sorted from PBMCs, obtained 15 days after the yellow fever booster vaccination. The CDR3 nucleotides are TGTGCCAGTGGCTTTCGACAGCCAAACCCGTTCTTC. Protein product: CASGFRQPNPFF.